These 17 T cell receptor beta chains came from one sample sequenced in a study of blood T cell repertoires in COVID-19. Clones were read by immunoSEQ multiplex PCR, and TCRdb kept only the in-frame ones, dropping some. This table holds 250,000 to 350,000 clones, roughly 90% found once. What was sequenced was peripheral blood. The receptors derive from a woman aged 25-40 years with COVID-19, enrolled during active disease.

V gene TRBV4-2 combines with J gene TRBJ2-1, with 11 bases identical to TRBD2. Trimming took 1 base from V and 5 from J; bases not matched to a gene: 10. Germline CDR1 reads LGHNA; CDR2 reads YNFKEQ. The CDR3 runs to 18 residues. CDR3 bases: TGTGCCAGCAGCCAAGTACCTTCCGGGACTAGCGGTCACAATGAGCAGTTCTTC. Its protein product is CASSQVPSGTSGHNEQFF.

The CDR3 DNA follows: TGTGCCAGCAGCTTAAGTCAGGTGCCTAGCGGGATGTACGAGCAGTACTTC. This translates into CASSLSQVPSGMYEQYF. The chain uses TRBV7-9 and TRBJ2-7, with 9 bases aligning to TRBD2. Germline-derived CDR1 and CDR2 are SEHNR and FQNEAQ (reference sequence). The V gene end was trimmed by 2 bases and the J gene end by 4 bases; junction bases not matched to a gene: 12. The CDR3 runs 17 residues.

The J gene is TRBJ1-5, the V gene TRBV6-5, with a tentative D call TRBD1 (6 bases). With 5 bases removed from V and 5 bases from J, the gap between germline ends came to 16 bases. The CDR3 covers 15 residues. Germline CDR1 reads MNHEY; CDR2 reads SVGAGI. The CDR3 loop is CASSTGEGTHQPQHF. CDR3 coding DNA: TGTGCCAGCAGTACTGGGGAGGGGACACATCAGCCCCAGCATTTT.

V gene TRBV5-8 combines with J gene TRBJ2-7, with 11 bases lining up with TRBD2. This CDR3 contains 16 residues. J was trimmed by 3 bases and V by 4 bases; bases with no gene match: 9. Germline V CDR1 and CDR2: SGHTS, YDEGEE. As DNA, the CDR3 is TGTGCCAGCAGCATTGGGGCGGGACTAGCGGTCTACGAGCAGTACTTC. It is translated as CASSIGAGLAVYEQYF.

Here the CDR3 reads CASSQGAAGGPSGANVLTF. CDR3 in DNA: TGCGCCAGCAGCCAAGGGGCGGCAGGGGGCCCCTCTGGGGCCAACGTCCTGACTTTC. The rearrangement joins TRBV4-1 to TRBJ2-6, with 8 bases lining up with TRBD1. Germline assignment: CDR1 MGHRA and CDR2 YSYEKL. The CDR3 is 19 amino acids. V shed 1 base, J shed 0 bases, and the junction held 8 bases outside the gene matches.

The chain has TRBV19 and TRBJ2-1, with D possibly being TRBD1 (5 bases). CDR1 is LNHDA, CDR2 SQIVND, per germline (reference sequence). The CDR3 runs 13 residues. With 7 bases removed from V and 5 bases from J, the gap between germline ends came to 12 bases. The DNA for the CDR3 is TGTGCCAGTACCCCCACAGGAGACAATGAGCAGTTCTTC. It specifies CASTPTGDNEQFF.

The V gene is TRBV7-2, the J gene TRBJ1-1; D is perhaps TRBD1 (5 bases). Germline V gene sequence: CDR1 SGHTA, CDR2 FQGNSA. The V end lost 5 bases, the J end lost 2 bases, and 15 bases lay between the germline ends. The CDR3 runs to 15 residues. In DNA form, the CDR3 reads TGTGCCAGCAGCAAATCTACAGGACGAAACACTGAAGCTTTCTTT. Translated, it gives CASSKSTGRNTEAFF.

CDR3 residues: CASSPATSGSYEQYF. The CDR3, as DNA: TGTGCCAGCTCACCGGCGACTAGCGGCTCCTACGAGCAGTACTTC. The chain couples TRBV18 to TRBJ2-7, with TRBD2 matching 9 bases. The germline V gene has CDR1 KGHSH and CDR2 LQKENI. This CDR3 is 15 amino acids long. V lost 3 bases and J lost 0; bases outside the gene matches: 3.

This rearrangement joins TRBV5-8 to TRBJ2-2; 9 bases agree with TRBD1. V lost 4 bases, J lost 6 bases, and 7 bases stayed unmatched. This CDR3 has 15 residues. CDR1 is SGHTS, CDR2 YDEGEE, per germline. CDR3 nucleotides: TGTGCCAGCAGCCCATGGAGGACAGGGGCCGGGGAGCTGTTTTTT. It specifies CASSPWRTGAGELFF.

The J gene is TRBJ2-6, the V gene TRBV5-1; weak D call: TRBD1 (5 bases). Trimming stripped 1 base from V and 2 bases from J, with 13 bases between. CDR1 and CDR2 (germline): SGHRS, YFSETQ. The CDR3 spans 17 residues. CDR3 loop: CASSLWGRGAGANVLTF. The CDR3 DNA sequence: TGCGCCAGCAGCTTGTGGGGAAGGGGTGCTGGGGCCAACGTCCTGACTTTC.

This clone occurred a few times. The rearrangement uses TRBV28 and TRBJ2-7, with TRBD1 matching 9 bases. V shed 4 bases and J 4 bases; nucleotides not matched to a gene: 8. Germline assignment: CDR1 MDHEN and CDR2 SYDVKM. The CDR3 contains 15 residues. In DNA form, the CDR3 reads TGTGCCAGCAGTTGGACGTCACAGGGGGCGTACGAGCAGTACTTC. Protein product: CASSWTSQGAYEQYF.

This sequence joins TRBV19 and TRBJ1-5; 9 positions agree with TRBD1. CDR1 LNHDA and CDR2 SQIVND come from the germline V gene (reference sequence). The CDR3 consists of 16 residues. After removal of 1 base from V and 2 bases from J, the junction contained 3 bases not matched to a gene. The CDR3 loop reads CASSIGTGVGNQPQHF. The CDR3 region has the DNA TGTGCCAGTAGTATAGGGACAGGGGTTGGCAATCAGCCCCAGCATTTT.

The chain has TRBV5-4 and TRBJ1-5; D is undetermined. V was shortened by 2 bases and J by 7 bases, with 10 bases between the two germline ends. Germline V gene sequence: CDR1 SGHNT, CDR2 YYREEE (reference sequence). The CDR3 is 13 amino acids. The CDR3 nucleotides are TGTGCCAGCAGCTTTGCACCAGGCCAGCCCCAGCATTTT. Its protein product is CASSFAPGQPQHF. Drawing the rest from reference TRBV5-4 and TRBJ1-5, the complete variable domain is ETGVTQSPTHLIKTRGQQVTLRCSSQSGHNTVSWYQQALGQGPQFIFQYYREEENGRGNFPPRFSGLQFPNYSSELNVNALELDDSALYLCASSFAPGQPQHFGDGTRLSIL.

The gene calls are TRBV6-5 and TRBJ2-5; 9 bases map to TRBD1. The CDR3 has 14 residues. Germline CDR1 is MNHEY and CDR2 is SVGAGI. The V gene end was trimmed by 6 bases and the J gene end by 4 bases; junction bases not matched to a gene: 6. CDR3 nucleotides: TGTGCCAGCAGACTATGGGACAGGGCAGAGACCCAGTACTTC. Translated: CASRLWDRAETQYF.

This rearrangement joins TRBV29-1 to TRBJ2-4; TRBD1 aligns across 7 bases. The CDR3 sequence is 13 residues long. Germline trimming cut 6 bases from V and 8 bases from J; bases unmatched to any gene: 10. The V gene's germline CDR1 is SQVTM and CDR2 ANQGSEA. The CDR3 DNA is TGCAGCGTCCTGGGGACAGCAGGGGACATTCAGTACTTC. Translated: CSVLGTAGDIQYF.

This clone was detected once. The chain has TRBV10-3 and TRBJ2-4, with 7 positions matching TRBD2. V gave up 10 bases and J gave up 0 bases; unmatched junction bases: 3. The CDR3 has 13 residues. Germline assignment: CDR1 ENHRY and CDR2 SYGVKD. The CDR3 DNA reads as TGTGCCAGCGGCGGGAGAGCCAAAAACATTCAGTACTTC. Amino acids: CASGGRAKNIQYF.

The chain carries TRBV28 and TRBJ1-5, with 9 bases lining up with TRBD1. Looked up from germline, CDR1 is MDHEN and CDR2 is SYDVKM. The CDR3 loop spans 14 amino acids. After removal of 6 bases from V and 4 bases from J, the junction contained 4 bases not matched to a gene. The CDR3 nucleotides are TGTGCCAGCAGGCGGGACAGGGATAATCAGCCCCAGCATTTT. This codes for CASRRDRDNQPQHF.